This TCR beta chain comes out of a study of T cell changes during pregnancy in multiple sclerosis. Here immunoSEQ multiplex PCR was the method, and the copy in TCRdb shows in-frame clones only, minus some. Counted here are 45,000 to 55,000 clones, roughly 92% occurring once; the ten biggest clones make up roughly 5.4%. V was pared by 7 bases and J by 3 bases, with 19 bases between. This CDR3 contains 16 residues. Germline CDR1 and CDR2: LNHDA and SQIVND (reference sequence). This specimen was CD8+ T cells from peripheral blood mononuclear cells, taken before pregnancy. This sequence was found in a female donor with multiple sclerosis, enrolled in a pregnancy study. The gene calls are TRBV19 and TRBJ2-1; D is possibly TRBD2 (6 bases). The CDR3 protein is CASTFTSSSGYNEQFF. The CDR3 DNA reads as TGTGCCAGTACCTTTACTAGCTCCTCTGGCTACAATGAGCAGTTCTTC.